The next 9 T cell receptor beta chains were all read from a single sample in a study of human T cells and chemical hapten exposure. The time point here: pre-sensitization, week 0. The treatment denotes: therapeutic diphenylcyclopropenone sensitization with weekly scalp DPC. A single record per CDR3 protein comes from TCRdb applying MiXCR to the RACE reads. The table shows under 200,000 distinct CDR3 sequences, with almost 30% occurring only once. Sample: whole blood, taken in connection with sensitization to the hapten diphenylcyclopropenone (DPC). The receptors shown here come from a woman in her 30s with alopecia areata. Some clones in this sample may be carry-over from other donors' samples.

The rearrangement links TRBV5-1 to TRBJ1-1; D is possibly TRBD1 (6 bases). V lost 0 bases to trimming and J lost 4 bases, with 10 bases between them. The CDR3 consists of 14 residues. Germline CDR1 is SGHRS and CDR2 is YFSETQ. Here the CDR3 reads CASSLGGQSTEAFF. For the CDR3, the DNA is TGCGCCAGCAGCTTGGGGGGGCAGAGCACTGAAGCTTTCTTT.

The chain is built from TRBV28 and TRBJ1-2, with 7 bases that match TRBD1. The CDR3 contains 15 residues. After removal of 4 bases from V and 1 base from J, the junction contained 6 bases not matched to a gene. CDR1 MDHEN and CDR2 SYDVKM come from the germline V gene. The CDR3 nucleotides are TGTGCCAGCAGTTATCGGGGACAGTTTAACTATGGCTACACCTTC. Its protein product is CASSYRGQFNYGYTF.

V is TRBV20-1 and J is TRBJ1-1, with D maybe TRBD1 (6 bases). This CDR3 contains 13 residues. Germline V CDR1 and CDR2: DFQATT, SNEGSKA (reference sequence). V dropped 6 bases and J dropped 3 bases, with 14 bases sitting between them. The CDR3 spells CSATGSWYTEAFF. CDR3 DNA: TGCAGTGCCACAGGGTCTTGGTACACTGAAGCTTTCTTT.

This clonotype occurred many times. DNA for the CDR3: TGTGCCAGCAGTTCCCTCACTAGTCAAGAGACCCAGTACTTC. It codes for CASSSLTSQETQYF. The rearrangement uses TRBV12-3 or TRBV12-4 and TRBJ2-5; TRBD2 is a possible D gene (5 bases). This CDR3 is 14 amino acids long. V dropped 4 bases and J dropped 2 bases, with 11 bases sitting between them.

This rearrangement joins TRBV20-1 to TRBJ2-5, with a possible D match to TRBD2 (5 bases). The CDR3 is 13 amino acids. CDR1 is DFQATT, CDR2 SNEGSKA, per germline (reference sequence). Between the trimmed V and J ends, which lost 5 bases and 1 base, there was a span of 11 bases. The CDR3 here is CSADRGFQETQYF. CDR3 DNA: TGCAGTGCTGACCGCGGGTTCCAAGAGACCCAGTACTTC.

The V and J genes are TRBV4-1 and TRBJ2-7; 12 nucleotides align to TRBD2. Germline trimming cut 2 bases from V and 7 bases from J; bases unmatched to any gene: 9. CDR3 length: 16 amino acids. Germline V CDR1 and CDR2: MGHRA, YSYEKL. Here the CDR3 DNA reads TGCGCCAGCAGCCAATTGACTAGCGGGGGAGCACTAGAGCAGTACTTC. As protein: CASSQLTSGGALEQYF.

The chain joins TRBV20-1 to TRBJ1-3; D remains ambiguous. V was pared by 1 base and J by 8 bases, with 15 bases between. CDR1 and CDR2 (germline): DFQATT, SNEGSKA (reference sequence). This CDR3 region has 14 residues. The CDR3 nucleotides read TGCAGTGCTAGAGCGAGCCGCCCGGGCGACACCATATATTTT. Its protein product is CSARASRPGDTIYF.

The CDR3 nucleotides read TGTGCCAGCAATTTACAGGGTGTTGCAGATACGCAGTATTTT. Translating gives CASNLQGVADTQYF. The chain combines TRBV21-1 with TRBJ2-3; the D call TRBD1 from the table was never checked on the DNA. TRBV21-1 is a pseudogene. This CDR3 region has 14 residues.

CDR3 region: CSVVGVTMNTEAFF. CDR3 nucleotide sequence: TGCAGCGTTGTGGGAGTCACCATGAACACTGAAGCTTTCTTT. The chain links TRBV29-1 to TRBJ1-1; D not certain. The CDR3 is 14 residues long. Germline CDR1 SQVTM, CDR2 ANQGSEA. Deletions cut 4 bases from V and 0 bases from J, with 12 bases between. The entire variable domain, with the rest obtained from reference TRBV29-1 and TRBJ1-1, is as follows: SAVISQKPSRDICQRGTSLTIQCQVDSQVTMMFWYRQQPGQSLTLIATANQGSEATYESGFVIDKFPISRPNLTFSTLTVSNMSPEDSSIYLCSVVGVTMNTEAFFGQGTRLTVV.